The subject of this entry is one T cell receptor (beta chain). This sample is drawn from a study of blood T cell repertoires in COVID-19. Study-level information: Specimens from acute and convalescent COVID-19 originated in the United States, Italy and Spain. The analysed material was cDNA or gDNA that came from T cells, B-cell-depleted T cells, or PBMCs.

The germline V gene has CDR1 KGHSH and CDR2 LQKENI. This CDR3 is built from 16 residues. V gave up 2 bases and J gave up 4 bases; unmatched junction bases: 4. Original processing notes: How many nucleated cells were present was estimated from reference gene primer amplification. The method was immunoSEQ multiplex PCR; TCRdb's version includes in-frame clones alone and lacks a portion of them. V, J and clone size are those of that table, while D and trimming were read from the DNA. Here the sample spans more than 95,000 clones, over 65% being singletons. The source material was peripheral blood. V is TRBV18 and J is TRBJ2-2; TRBD1 agrees at 10 bases. The receptor's source is a man aged 60 to 69 with acute or convalescent COVID-19. Here the CDR3 DNA reads TGTGCCAGCTCACCAAAGACAGGGGGCCTCACCGGGGAGCTGTTTTTT. Encoded protein: CASSPKTGGLTGELFF.